These 31 T cell receptor beta chains came from one sample sequenced in a study of T-cell memory formation after mild COVID-19. One entry per CDR3 protein results from TCRdb running MiXCR on the 5' RACE reads. The repertoire has about 150,000 distinct CDR3 sequences, roughly 21% of them found once; the top ten carry about 2%. Sequencing was carried out using PBMCs or a T cell subset sorted from them (not recorded which). These receptors all come from an adult woman who had mild COVID-19 (a few samples of this study predate the infection). Cell type and time point are not known.

The chain is built from TRBV7-9 and TRBJ2-1, with 9 bases fitting TRBD2. V dropped 3 bases and J dropped 1; count of bases not matched to a gene: 1. This CDR3 comprises 15 residues. From germline, CDR1 is SEHNR and CDR2 FQNEAQ (reference sequence). The CDR3 sequence: CASSFSGGSYNEQFF. As DNA, the CDR3 is TGTGCCAGCAGCTTCAGCGGGGGGTCCTACAATGAGCAGTTCTTC.

The chain carries TRBV30 and TRBJ1-2, with unresolved D. This CDR3 has 13 amino acids. V lost 8 bases, J lost 3 bases, and 16 bases lay in between. Per germline, CDR1 GTSNPN and CDR2 SVGIG (reference sequence). The CDR3 loop is CAKLGKGDYGYTF. CDR3 in DNA: TGTGCCAAGCTGGGGAAGGGAGACTATGGCTACACCTTC.

This clonotype has a handful of counts. CDR3 amino acids: CASMKGVNYGYTF. In nucleotides, the CDR3 is TGTGCCAGCATGAAGGGAGTGAACTATGGCTACACCTTC. The rearrangement joins TRBV6-6 to TRBJ1-2; D remains ambiguous. This CDR3 has 13 amino acids. Germline V gene data show CDR1 as MNHNY and CDR2 as SVGAGI (reference sequence). V dropped 7 bases and J dropped 2 bases, with 11 bases sitting between them.

Many counts were recorded for this clonotype. The chain carries TRBV11-3 and TRBJ1-2; the match to TRBD1 covers 8 bases. CDR1 is SGHNT and CDR2 is YENEEA in the germline V gene. V lost 5 bases to trimming and J lost 6 bases; unmatched junction nucleotides: 11. This CDR3 spans 15 amino acids. Here the CDR3 reads CASSPREAGGHGYTF. The CDR3 nucleotides read TGTGCCAGCAGCCCTAGAGAGGCAGGGGGCCATGGCTACACCTTC.

This clonotype appeared a few times. The V gene is TRBV7-2, the J gene TRBJ1-5; no definite D call. Germline V CDR1 and CDR2: SGHTA, FQGNSA. The CDR3 length is 18 residues. V was clipped by 6 bases and J by 1 base, with 22 bases between them. The CDR3, as DNA: TGTGCCAGCAGTTCGCCCCTGGGATCAACTGGGAGCAATCAGCCCCAGCATTTT. Encoded protein: CASSSPLGSTGSNQPQHF.

The sample holds a few counts of this clonotype. This rearrangement joins TRBV5-1 to TRBJ2-1; 9 positions match TRBD2. The CDR3 is made up of 16 amino acids. V was pared by 3 bases and J by 0 bases, with 4 bases of the junction left unmatched. From germline, CDR1 is SGHRS and CDR2 YFSETQ. The CDR3 nucleotides are TGCGCCAGCAGCTCTGGACTAGCGAACTCCTACAATGAGCAGTTCTTC. This encodes CASSSGLANSYNEQFF.

This clonotype was detected only a few times. V usage is TRBV7-8 and J usage is TRBJ2-2; D gene uncertain. Germline lookup yields CDR1 SGHVS and CDR2 FQNEAQ. This CDR3 contains 13 residues. V was shortened by 3 bases and J by 6 bases, with 8 bases between the two germline ends. CDR3 amino acids: CASSFIEAGELFF. The CDR3, as DNA: TGTGCCAGCAGCTTCATTGAGGCCGGGGAGCTGTTTTTT.

The chain links TRBV7-9 to TRBJ2-3, with 11 bases matching TRBD2. J gave up 11 bases and V 5 bases, and 12 bases lay outside the gene matches. Germline V gene sequence: CDR1 SEHNR, CDR2 FQNEAQ (reference sequence). The CDR3 has 15 amino acids. The CDR3 protein is CASSPPTSGVTVQYF. The CDR3 DNA follows: TGTGCCAGCAGCCCGCCGACTAGCGGGGTGACAGTGCAGTATTTT.

The rearrangement joins TRBV6-6 to TRBJ1-1; weak D call: TRBD1 (5 bases). The CDR3 covers 13 residues. Germline lookup yields CDR1 MNHNY and CDR2 SVGAGI (reference sequence). V lost 6 bases to trimming and J lost 4 bases, with 12 bases between them. The CDR3 DNA follows: TGTGCCAGCAGCTACAGACAGAGCACTGAAGCTTTCTTT. Protein: CASSYRQSTEAFF.

V is TRBV27 and J is TRBJ2-7, with D possibly TRBD2 on 6 matching bases. The germline V gene encodes CDR1 MNHEY and CDR2 SMNVEV (reference sequence). V lost 8 bases and J 3 bases, leaving 20 bases between the germline ends. The length of the CDR3 is 15 residues. CDR3 coding DNA: TGTGCCAGCCGAAGGTTTATCGGGGGAAACTACGAGCAGTACTTC. As protein: CASRRFIGGNYEQYF.

This chain connects TRBV5-1 to TRBJ1-2; D is possibly TRBD1 (5 bases). The CDR3 extends over 15 amino acids. Trimming took 0 bases from V and 4 from J, leaving 13 bases between them. Per the germline V gene, CDR1 is SGHRS and CDR2 is YFSETQ. The CDR3: CASSLAGGSGYGYTF. The CDR3 DNA sequence: TGCGCCAGCAGCTTGGCCGGGGGTAGCGGCTATGGCTACACCTTC.

This clonotype occurred many times. V gene TRBV7-8 combines with J gene TRBJ2-3; D is possibly TRBD2 (6 bases). V was shortened by 5 bases and J by 0 bases, with 30 bases between the two germline ends. Looked up from germline, CDR1 is SGHVS and CDR2 is FQNEAQ. The CDR3 covers 21 residues. The CDR3: CASSPRRGRAGGDTSTDTQYF. CDR3 nucleotides: TGTGCCAGCAGCCCACGACGGGGCAGGGCCGGCGGGGATACTAGCACAGATACGCAGTATTTT.

The chain joins TRBV19 to TRBJ2-1; 10 bases align to TRBD2. This CDR3 is 17 amino acids long. With 1 base clipped from V and 5 bases from J, the junction kept 8 bases outside the gene matches. Looked up from germline, CDR1 is LNHDA and CDR2 is SQIVND (reference sequence). The chain's CDR3 is CASSIGSSGSGNNEQFF. For the CDR3, the DNA is TGTGCCAGTAGTATAGGGTCTAGCGGGAGTGGGAACAATGAGCAGTTCTTC.

V gene TRBV5-1 combines with J gene TRBJ1-2; D may be TRBD1 (5 bases). Germline CDR1 SGHRS, CDR2 YFSETQ. Between the trimmed V and J ends, which lost 7 bases and 6 bases, there was a span of 13 bases. This CDR3 region has 12 residues. The DNA of the CDR3 is TGCGCCAGCGGCCCCCTAGGGGATGGCTACACCTTC. This gives the protein CASGPLGDGYTF.

The chain has TRBV7-9 and TRBJ2-1; D is unresolved. CDR1 is SEHNR and CDR2 is FQNEAQ in the germline V gene (reference sequence). CDR3 length: 15 amino acids. The germline V and J ends were trimmed by 4 bases and 7 bases, with 17 bases remaining between them. CDR3 in DNA: TGTGCCAGCAGCTCCCCTCCTAAGTCAGGAAATGAGCAGTTCTTC. Amino acid sequence: CASSSPPKSGNEQFF.

The chain combines TRBV28 with TRBJ2-7; D might be TRBD1 or TRBD2, each matching 5 bases. V was clipped by 4 bases and J by 3 bases, with 16 bases between them. CDR1 and CDR2 from the germline V gene are MDHEN and SYDVKM. This CDR3 has 15 amino acids. The CDR3 loop is CASSSPPGQVYEQYF. The CDR3, as DNA: TGTGCCAGCAGTTCTCCCCCGGGGCAGGTCTACGAGCAGTACTTC.

This clonotype came up a few times. The chain has TRBV25-1 and TRBJ1-3, with a weak D call TRBD1 (5 bases). Trimming took 4 bases from V and 0 from J, leaving 7 bases between them. This CDR3 has 14 amino acids. Germline V gene sequence: CDR1 MGHDK, CDR2 SYGVNS. CDR3 sequence (DNA): TGTGCCAGCAGTGCGCAGGGCTCTGGAAACACCATATATTTT. Protein sequence: CASSAQGSGNTIYF.

V gene TRBV9 combines with J gene TRBJ1-6; D remains ambiguous. V gave up 0 bases and J gave up 5 bases, with 3 bases separating them. Per the germline V gene, CDR1 is SGDLS and CDR2 is YYNGEE. CDR3 length: 13 amino acids. The CDR3 bases are TGTGCCAGCAGCGTAGAACATAATTCACCCCTCCACTTT. It is translated as CASSVEHNSPLHF.

This clonotype was seen a handful of times. The chain uses TRBV5-1 and TRBJ1-1, with TRBD1 as a possible D gene (5 bases). The germline V gene has CDR1 SGHRS and CDR2 YFSETQ. Trimming took off 6 bases at V and 6 bases at J, with 18 bases between the two ends. This CDR3 region has 14 residues. CDR3 sequence: CASKPEGVVPEAFF. The DNA of the CDR3 is TGCGCCAGCAAGCCGGAAGGGGTCGTCCCTGAAGCTTTCTTT.

The chain uses TRBV15 and TRBJ2-2; D tentatively reads TRBD1 or TRBD2 (6 bases each). CDR3 size: 15 residues. The germline V gene encodes CDR1 LNHNV and CDR2 YYDKDF (reference sequence). The V gene lost 5 bases and the J gene lost 3 bases, with 13 bases spanning the gap. The CDR3 DNA sequence: TGTGCCACCAGCGGGGGGCCCGCGTACACCGGGGAGCTGTTTTTT. This translates into CATSGGPAYTGELFF.

This clonotype was detected ten times or more. The DNA for the CDR3 is TGCGCCAGCAGCCATGATAAAGGGACCTACGAGCAGTACTTC. Translation gives CASSHDKGTYEQYF. The gene calls are TRBV4-1 and TRBJ2-7; D is unresolved. The germline V and J ends were trimmed by 3 bases and 2 bases, with 11 bases remaining between them. Germline V CDR1 and CDR2: MGHRA, YSYEKL. The length of the CDR3 is 14 residues.

By share, this clonotype ranks as medium-sized. The V gene is TRBV12-3 or TRBV12-4, the J gene TRBJ2-1; D might be TRBD1 (6 bases). This CDR3 region has 15 residues. V dropped 1 base and J dropped 7 bases, with 14 bases sitting between them. The CDR3 DNA is TGTGCCAGCAGTTTAGGCAGGGGAGAGTGGAATGAGCAGTTCTTC. It is translated as CASSLGRGEWNEQFF.

The chain combines TRBV9 with TRBJ1-1; D is undetermined. From germline, CDR1 is SGDLS and CDR2 YYNGEE. This CDR3 has 14 residues. The V gene lost 1 base and the J gene lost 1 base, with 8 bases spanning the gap. The CDR3 spells CASSVLSENTEAFF. CDR3 nucleotide sequence: TGTGCCAGCAGCGTATTATCCGAGAACACTGAAGCTTTCTTT. The variable domain in full, completed from reference TRBV9 and TRBJ1-1, reads DSGVTQTPKHLITATGQRVTLRCSPRSGDLSVYWYQQSLDQGLQFLIQYYNGEERAKGNILERFSAQQFPDLHSELNLSSLELGDSALYFCASSVLSENTEAFFGQGTRLTVV.

V is TRBV7-8 and J is TRBJ1-1, with a weak D call TRBD1 (6 bases). CDR1 and CDR2 from the germline V gene are SGHVS and FQNEAQ. V was shortened by 1 base and J by 7 bases, with 13 bases between the two germline ends. This CDR3 is built from 14 residues. Written as DNA, the CDR3 is TGTGCCAGCAGCTTAGACAGGGCAAGAGGTGAAGCTTTCTTT. Protein sequence: CASSLDRARGEAFF.

This clonotype was seen just once. The chain recombines TRBV7-2 with TRBJ2-7; 14 nucleotides align to TRBD2. The junction had 3 bases not matched to a gene; V was cut back by 5 bases and J by 0 bases. The CDR3 contains 16 residues. Looked up from germline, CDR1 is SGHTA and CDR2 is FQGNSA. In DNA form, the CDR3 reads TGTGCCAGCAGCAGGACTAGCGGGGGGAGCTCCTACGAGCAGTACTTC. Amino acid sequence: CASSRTSGGSSYEQYF.

This clonotype was counted many times. The chain is built from TRBV7-6 and TRBJ2-2, with unresolved D. This CDR3 has 14 amino acids. V lost 0 bases, J lost 2 bases, and 4 bases lay in between. Germline CDR1 is SGHVS and CDR2 is FNYEAQ. CDR3 amino acids: CASSLATNTGELFF. The CDR3 coding sequence is TGTGCCAGCAGCTTAGCGACTAACACCGGGGAGCTGTTTTTT.

This clonotype was seen only a few times. This chain links TRBV20-1 with TRBJ2-5, with D hard to call. This CDR3 has 15 amino acids. V dropped 2 bases and J dropped 4 bases, with 17 bases sitting between them. Germline CDR1 reads DFQATT; CDR2 reads SNEGSKA (reference sequence). The CDR3 coding sequence is TGCAGTGCTAGATCAAGACAAAGGGCGCCAGAGACCCAGTACTTC. Protein product: CSARSRQRAPETQYF.

This clonotype was detected a few times. V and J are TRBV7-9 and TRBJ1-1; TRBD1 might be the D (5 bases). From germline, CDR1 is SEHNR and CDR2 FQNEAQ (reference sequence). The CDR3 is made up of 12 amino acids. Trimming pared 1 base from V and 10 bases from J, leaving 10 bases between. The CDR3 DNA reads as TGTGCCAGCAGCTTAGGCGGGGGGTCAGCTTTCTTT. It codes for CASSLGGGSAFF.

This clonotype was found a few times. The J gene is TRBJ2-7, the V gene TRBV7-2; the D gene is possibly TRBD1 (6 bases). Per germline, CDR1 SGHTA and CDR2 FQGNSA. V was clipped by 2 bases and J by 2 bases, with 10 bases between them. The CDR3 is made up of 14 amino acids. CDR3 DNA sequence: TGTGCCAGCAGCTTATACTGGGACACCTACGAGCAGTACTTC. It encodes CASSLYWDTYEQYF.

The rearrangement links TRBV4-2 to TRBJ1-4, with a possible D match to TRBD1 (6 bases). The germline CDR1 and CDR2 sequences are LGHNA and YNFKEQ. V shed 0 bases and J shed 8 bases, with 13 bases lying between them. The CDR3 has 15 amino acids. The CDR3 sequence is CASSQDRQGNEKLFF. In DNA, the CDR3 is TGTGCCAGCAGCCAAGATAGGCAGGGGAACGAAAAACTGTTTTTT.

This chain links TRBV11-2 with TRBJ2-5; weak D call: TRBD1 (5 bases). Looked up from germline, CDR1 is SGHAT and CDR2 is FQNNGV. The length of the CDR3 is 13 residues. Between the trimmed V and J ends, which lost 5 bases and 4 bases, there was a span of 11 bases. The CDR3 sequence is CASSQGVGETQYF. CDR3 DNA sequence: TGTGCCAGCAGCCAAGGGGTCGGAGAGACCCAGTACTTC.